This TCR beta chain comes out of a study of a mutant IDH1 vaccine in newly diagnosed glioma. The table came from immunoSEQ multiplex PCR; TCRdb's copy has only in-frame clones and leaves some out. This table holds around 23,000 clones, 84% found once. On this clone: Its antigen is not identified.

Time point described: week 47, end of study. Each dose delivered 300 ug of mutant IDH1 20-mer peptide subcutaneously with imiquimod. The V and J ends lost 5 bases and 6 bases, in that order; junction bases with no gene match: 5. Germline assignment: CDR1 MNHNY and CDR2 SVGAGI (reference sequence). This CDR3 region has 14 residues. This chain joins TRBV6-6 and TRBJ2-7, with 12 bases matching TRBD2. The sequence came from a man between 35 and 55 years old with glioma. The source material was PBMCs, sampled from a glioma patient whose treatment included an IDH1 peptide vaccine. The CDR3 reads CASSLTSGSIEQYF. In DNA, the CDR3 is TGTGCCAGCAGTCTGACTAGCGGGAGTATCGAGCAGTACTTC.